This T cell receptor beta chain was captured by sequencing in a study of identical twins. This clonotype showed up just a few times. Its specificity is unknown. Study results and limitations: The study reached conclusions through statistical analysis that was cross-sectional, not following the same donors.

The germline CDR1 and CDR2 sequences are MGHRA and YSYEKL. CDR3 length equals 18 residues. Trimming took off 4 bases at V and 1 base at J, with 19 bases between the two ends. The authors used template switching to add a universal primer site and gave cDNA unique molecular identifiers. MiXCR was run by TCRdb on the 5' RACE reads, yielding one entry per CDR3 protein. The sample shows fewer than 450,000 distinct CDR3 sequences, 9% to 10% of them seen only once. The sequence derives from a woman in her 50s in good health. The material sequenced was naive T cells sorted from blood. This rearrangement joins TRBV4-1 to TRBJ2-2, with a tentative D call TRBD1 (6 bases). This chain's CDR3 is CASSPPPPGTKNTGELFF. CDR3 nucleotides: TGCGCCAGCAGCCCCCCACCCCCCGGGACAAAGAACACCGGGGAGCTGTTTTTT.